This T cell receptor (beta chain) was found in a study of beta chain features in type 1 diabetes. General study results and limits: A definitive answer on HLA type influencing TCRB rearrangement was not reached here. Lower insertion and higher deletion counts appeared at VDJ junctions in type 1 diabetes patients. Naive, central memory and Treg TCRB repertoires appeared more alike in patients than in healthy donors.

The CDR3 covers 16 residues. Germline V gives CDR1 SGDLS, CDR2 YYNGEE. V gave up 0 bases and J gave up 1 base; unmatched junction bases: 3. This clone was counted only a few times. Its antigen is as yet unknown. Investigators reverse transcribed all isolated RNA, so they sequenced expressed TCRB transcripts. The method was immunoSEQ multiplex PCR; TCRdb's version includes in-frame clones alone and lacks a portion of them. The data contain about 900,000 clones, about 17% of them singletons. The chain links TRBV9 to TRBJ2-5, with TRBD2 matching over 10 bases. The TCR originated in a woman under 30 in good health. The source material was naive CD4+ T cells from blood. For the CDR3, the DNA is TGTGCCAGCAGCGTAGCGGCTAGCGGGGGCCAAGAGACCCAGTACTTC. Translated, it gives CASSVAASGGQETQYF.